This is a list of T cell receptor beta chains from one sample in a study of Graves' ophthalmopathy and Graves' hyperthyroidism. TCRdb fed the multiplex PCR reads into MiXCR, producing one record per CDR3 protein. Found here are approximately 460,000 distinct CDR3 sequences, about 15% of them singletons; the top ten hold about 10%. Sequenced input: blood. These receptors all stem from a woman in her 30s with Graves' ophthalmopathy. Each CDR3 is given with its conserved first and last residue. D genes are given only for firm matches. Clone size is given for some rows only: seen once, a few or many times, or a class if the clone is expanded.

NA	TRBJ2-2	few	TRBV6-2/TRBV6-3	TGTGCCAGCAGCCGGAACAGGGTTTCGAACACCGGGGAGCTGTTTTTT	CASSRNRVSNTGELFF
TRBD1	TRBJ1-1	many	TRBV6-5	TGTGCCAGCAGTTATGGGAAACAGGGGGTTTCGGGAGCTTTCTTT	CASSYGKQGVSGAFF
NA	TRBJ2-2	NA	TRBV3-1	TGTGCCAGCAGCCTAAGGGCCCCGGGCACCGGGGAGCTGTTTTTT	CASSLRAPGTGELFF
NA	TRBJ2-2	many	TRBV25-1	TGTGCCAGCAGTGAATTGCTGGGTAACACCGGGGAGCTGTTTTTT	CASSELLGNTGELFF
NA	TRBJ1-2	many	TRBV24-1	TGTGCCACCAGTGACCCCATGGACGGACCTTATGGCTACACCTTC	CATSDPMDGPYGYTF
TRBD2	TRBJ2-7	many	TRBV7-2	TGTGCCAGCAGCTTACATCCTAGCGGGGCCTACGAGCAGTACTTC	CASSLHPSGAYEQYF
NA	TRBJ1-6	many	TRBV6-1	TGTGCCAGCAGTGACAGGGCGGGTTATTCACCCCTCCACTTT	CASSDRAGYSPLHF
NA	TRBJ2-2	many	TRBV6-1	TGTGCCAGCTTCCTGACCGGGGAGCTGTTTTTT	CASFLTGELFF
TRBD2	TRBJ2-5	many	TRBV28	TGTGCCAGCAGTCCTCTTTTGGCGGGAGGGTTTGAGACCCAGTACTTC	CASSPLLAGGFETQYF
NA	TRBJ2-7	many	TRBV13	TGTGCCAGCAGCTTTGGCCCCACGGCCTACGAGCAGTACTTC	CASSFGPTAYEQYF
TRBD1	TRBJ1-2	many	TRBV12-3/TRBV12-4	TGTGCCAGCAGTTTAGGTCTGGGACAGAGGAATGGCTACACCTTC	CASSLGLGQRNGYTF
TRBD2	TRBJ2-7	many	TRBV5-1	TGCGCCAGCAGCGTAAGCGGGGGTCCTGCCTACGAGCAGTACTTC	CASSVSGGPAYEQYF
NA	TRBJ2-7	many	TRBV11-2	TGTGCCAGCAGCTTAGAAGCGTTACACTCCTACGAGCAGTACTTC	CASSLEALHSYEQYF
NA	TRBJ1-1	few	TRBV30	TGTGCCTGGAGTGCACATTCCCTTGAAGCTTTCTTT	CAWSAHSLEAFF
TRBD1	TRBJ2-7	NA	TRBV25-1	TGTGCCAGCAGTGAATTCGGCAGGGGGCAAGAGCAGTACTTC	CASSEFGRGQEQYF
TRBD1	TRBJ2-6	many	TRBV19	TGTGCCAGTAGTAGAAACAGGGGGCCCCCTGGGGCCAACGTCCTGACTTTC	CASSRNRGPPGANVLTF
TRBD2	TRBJ2-7	NA	TRBV12-3/TRBV12-4	TGTGCCAGCAGTCTACGCGCTGGAGCGGGGGGCTCCTACGATCAGTACTTC	CASSLRAGAGGSYDQYF
NA	TRBJ1-5	many	TRBV30	TGTGCCTGGAGTAGGGGTTCGGATTATCAGCCCCAGCATTTT	CAWSRGSDYQPQHF
TRBD2	TRBJ2-7	NA	TRBV28	TGTGCCAGCAGTCCTGGGACTAGCAGCCCCTACGAGCAGTACTTC	CASSPGTSSPYEQYF
NA	TRBJ2-7	many	TRBV6-5	TGTGCCAGCAGTTACTCACAGGGCGGCGAGCAGTACTTC	CASSYSQGGEQYF
TRBD1	TRBJ1-2	many	TRBV20-1	TGCAGTGCTAGAGTGGGACAGCTTGAACGTGGCTACACCTTC	CSARVGQLERGYTF
NA	TRBJ2-4	NA	TRBV6-1	TGTGCCAGCAGATGGACCCCCGACTTAATCAACATTCAGTACTTC	CASRWTPDLINIQYF
TRBD2	TRBJ2-2	many	TRBV27	TGTGCCAGCAGGCCTCGGACTAGTGGAACCGGGGAGCTGTTTTTT	CASRPRTSGTGELFF
TRBD1	TRBJ1-6	NA	TRBV11-2	TGTGCCAGCAGCTTGACCCCGACAGGGCCGGGCTCCTATAATTCACCCCTCCACTTT	CASSLTPTGPGSYNSPLHF
NA	TRBJ2-5	many	TRBV30	TGTGCCTGGGGAGGGACACCCAAGGGCCAGTACTTC	CAWGGTPKGQYF
TRBD2	TRBJ2-7	many	TRBV6-1	TGTGCCAGCAGGGTAGCGGGAGAGAGTTACGAGCAGTACTTC	CASRVAGESYEQYF
TRBD2	TRBJ2-5	NA	TRBV7-2	TGTGCCAGCAGCTTAAACAGCGGGGGGGCAGTTGAGACCCAGTACTTC	CASSLNSGGAVETQYF
NA	TRBJ2-7	many	TRBV28	TGTGCCAGCAGTTTCCGACTCCTTCGGAGCTACGAGCAGTACTTC	CASSFRLLRSYEQYF
NA	TRBJ1-1	many	TRBV6-5	TGTGCCAGCAGTTACTCGACCGGGCAAGAAGCTTTCTTT	CASSYSTGQEAFF
TRBD2	TRBJ2-7	many	TRBV28	TGTGCCAGCAGTCAAGGACTAGCGGGAGACTACGAGCAGTACTTC	CASSQGLAGDYEQYF
NA	TRBJ1-1	many	TRBV15	TGTGCCACCAGAAGACAGCAAAACACTGAAGCTTTCTTT	CATRRQQNTEAFF
TRBD1	TRBJ2-7	few	TRBV12-3/TRBV12-4	TGTGCCAGCAGTCCTGCGTGGGGACAGGGGTACTCCGAGCAGTACTTC	CASSPAWGQGYSEQYF
TRBD2	TRBJ2-7	NA	TRBV18	TGTGCCAGCTCACGCACTAGCGGCGCTCCCTCCTACGAGCAGTACTTC	CASSRTSGAPSYEQYF
NA	TRBJ1-6	many	TRBV7-9	TGTGCCAGCAGCCAACTCTGGGGGCAGGGCCGTCAGTCCCTCCACTTT	CASSQLWGQGRQSLHF
TRBD1	TRBJ1-1	many	TRBV28	TGTGCCAGCAGCCAAGCCGGACAGGGGACGAACACTGAAGCTTTCTTT	CASSQAGQGTNTEAFF
TRBD2	TRBJ2-2	NA	TRBV20-1	TGCAGTGCTAGAACCCTAGGACCTCAGAGGGAGGGGACCGGGGAGCTGTTTTTT	CSARTLGPQREGTGELFF
NA	TRBJ1-1	many	TRBV6-2/TRBV6-3	TGTGCCAGCAGTTACGGTTGGTTCGGGACGGTGAACACTGAAGCTTTCTTT	CASSYGWFGTVNTEAFF
TRBD1	TRBJ2-5	many	TRBV29-1	TGCAGCGTTGGAACCCGGACAGGGCAGCCTGGATACGAGACCCAGTACTTC	CSVGTRTGQPGYETQYF
TRBD1	TRBJ1-6	many	TRBV9	TGTGCCAGCAGCCGGGACAGCTCCTATAATTCACCCCTCCACTTT	CASSRDSSYNSPLHF
TRBD1	TRBJ1-1	NA	TRBV30	TGTGCCCTGAGACAGGGAATGAACACTGAAGCTCTCTTT	CALRQGMNTEALF
NA	TRBJ2-2	many	TRBV12-3/TRBV12-4	TGTGCCAGCACCACTGGGGGGGGCACGAACACCGGGGAGCTGTTTTTT	CASTTGGGTNTGELFF
NA	TRBJ1-5	medium-sized	TRBV28	TGTGCCAGCAGTTTGGAGGACAACAATCAGCCCCAGCATTTT	CASSLEDNNQPQHF
NA	TRBJ1-5	many	TRBV27	TGTGCCAGCAGTTCCGGAGCCTTGGCCCAGCATTTT	CASSSGALAQHF
TRBD1	TRBJ2-5	many	TRBV6-1	TGTGCCAGCAGTGCCACAGGGGGCCAAGAGACCCAGTACTTC	CASSATGGQETQYF
TRBD1	TRBJ1-6	many	TRBV30	TGTGCCTGGAACGCCCCGGGACAGGAGGGTTCACCCCTCCACTTT	CAWNAPGQEGSPLHF
NA	TRBJ2-7	many	TRBV19	TGTGCCAGTAGTCTCAGACGGGATGAGCAGTACTTC	CASSLRRDEQYF